One and the same sample provided the 9 T cell receptor beta chains below, sequenced in a study of blood T cell repertoires in COVID-19. Clones were read by immunoSEQ multiplex PCR, and TCRdb kept only the in-frame ones, dropping some. The top ten clones hold 4.9% of a sample with tens of thousands of clones, 60% to 85% of them seen once. Sequenced: peripheral blood. The receptors derive from a human donor in a cohort sampled during active COVID-19.

The chain is built from TRBV19 and TRBJ1-5, with no clear D. The CDR3 length is 14 residues. Trimming shortened V by 3 bases and J by 5 bases, and 11 bases separated the two germline ends. CDR1 and CDR2 from the germline V gene are LNHDA and SQIVND (reference sequence). The CDR3 reads CASSMAQEYQPQHF. The CDR3 bases are TGTGCCAGTAGTATGGCGCAGGAATATCAGCCCCAGCATTTT.

The chain is built from TRBV28 and TRBJ2-2, with D maybe TRBD1 (6 bases). Germline lookup yields CDR1 MDHEN and CDR2 SYDVKM. This CDR3 is built from 17 residues. The V end was cut by 6 bases, the J end by 2 bases, with 19 bases between. The CDR3 DNA sequence: TGTGCCAGCAGGACCGCCGGGACACCGAAAAACACCGGGGAGCTGTTTTTT. Its protein product is CASRTAGTPKNTGELFF.

This chain's CDR3 is CASTLHRDRGPGYNEQFF. In nucleotides, the CDR3 is TGTGCCAGTACCCTACACCGGGACAGGGGGCCGGGCTACAATGAGCAGTTCTTC. The rearrangement uses TRBV19 and TRBJ2-1; 12 bases match TRBD1. With 7 bases clipped from V and 3 bases from J, the junction kept 13 bases outside the gene matches. Germline assignment: CDR1 LNHDA and CDR2 SQIVND (reference sequence). The CDR3 runs 18 residues.

In DNA form, the CDR3 reads TGCAGTGCTAGGTCTTCAGGTGCGCAGTACTTC. This translates into CSARSSGAQYF. V gene TRBV20-1 combines with J gene TRBJ2-7; D is unresolved. The length of the CDR3 is 11 residues. The V and J ends lost 3 bases and 9 bases respectively, with 12 bases between them. Germline CDR1 and CDR2: DFQATT and SNEGSKA (reference sequence).

This chain joins TRBV12-3 or TRBV12-4 and TRBJ1-5; D is undetermined. Trimming stripped 5 bases from V and 10 bases from J, with 12 bases between. There are 12 residues in the CDR3. Here the CDR3 DNA reads TGTGCCAGCAGTGATACACTACCTCCCCAGCATTTT. Amino acid sequence: CASSDTLPPQHF.

V is TRBV2 and J is TRBJ2-7; D remains unclear. Trimming took 3 bases from V and 0 from J, leaving 6 bases between them. CDR3 length: 13 residues. In germline, CDR1 is SNHLY, CDR2 FYNNEI. This CDR3 reads CASSDSSSYEQYF. The CDR3 DNA sequence: TGTGCCAGCAGTGATAGCAGCTCCTACGAGCAGTACTTC.

This clone was seen only a few times. This chain joins TRBV2 and TRBJ2-7, with D possibly matching TRBD1 (5 bases). The V end lost 4 bases, the J end lost 2 bases, and 18 bases lay between the germline ends. This CDR3 is 16 amino acids long. Per the germline V gene, CDR1 is SNHLY and CDR2 is FYNNEI. The CDR3 nucleotides are TGTGCCAGCAGTGTAATCAGACAGCCTAGTACCTACGAGCAGTACTTC. It yields the protein CASSVIRQPSTYEQYF.

The CDR3 nucleotides are TGTGCCAGTAGTATTAGGGACAACAATCAGCCCCAGCATTTT. Translating gives CASSIRDNNQPQHF. This chain links TRBV19 with TRBJ1-5; D perhaps matches TRBD1 (6 bases). Germline CDR1 is LNHDA and CDR2 is SQIVND (reference sequence). The CDR3 spans 14 residues. V was shortened by 3 bases and J by 3 bases, with 9 bases between the two germline ends.

This chain joins TRBV7-9 and TRBJ2-1; D is unresolved. Looked up from germline, CDR1 is SEHNR and CDR2 is FQNEAQ (reference sequence). This CDR3 contains 14 residues. The germline V and J ends were trimmed by 5 bases and 0 bases, with 8 bases remaining between them. The CDR3 DNA is TGTGCCAGCAGCCGGGTCCGCTCCTACAATGAGCAGTTCTTC. Protein: CASSRVRSYNEQFF. Full variable domain (missing parts from reference TRBV7-9 and TRBJ2-1): DTGVSQNPRHKITKRGQNVTFRCDPISEHNRLYWYRQTLGQGPEFLTYFQNEAQLEKSRLLSDRFSAERPKGSFSTLEIQRTEQGDSAMYLCASSRVRSYNEQFFGPGTRLTVL.